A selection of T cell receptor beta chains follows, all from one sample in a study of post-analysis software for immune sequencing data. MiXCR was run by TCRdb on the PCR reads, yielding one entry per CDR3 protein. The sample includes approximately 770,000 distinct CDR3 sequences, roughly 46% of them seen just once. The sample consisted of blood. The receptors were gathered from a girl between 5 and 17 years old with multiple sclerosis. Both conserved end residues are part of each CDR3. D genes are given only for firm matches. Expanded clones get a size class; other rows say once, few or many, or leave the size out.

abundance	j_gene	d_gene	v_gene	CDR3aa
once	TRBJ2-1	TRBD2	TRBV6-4	CASTGLAEYNEQFF
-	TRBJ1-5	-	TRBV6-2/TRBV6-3	CASRQAGSSNQPQHF
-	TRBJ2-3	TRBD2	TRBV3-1	CASSQTLGGLAGGPDTQYF
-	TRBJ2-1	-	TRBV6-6	CASSYFSPSSYNEQFF
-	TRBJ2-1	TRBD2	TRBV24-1	CATSGAGESYNEQFF
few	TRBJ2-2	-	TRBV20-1	CSAHPGAGTGELFF
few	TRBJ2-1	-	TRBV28	CASSLNLVPNEQFF
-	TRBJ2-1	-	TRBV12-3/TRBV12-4	CASSIDYSSASFF
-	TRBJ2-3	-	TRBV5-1	CASSFPASQPGGTDTQYF
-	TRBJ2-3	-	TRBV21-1	CASSRLAGMTDTQYF
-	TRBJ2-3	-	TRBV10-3	CATKQLGETDTQYF
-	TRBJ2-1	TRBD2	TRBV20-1	CSAKLAGGEQFF
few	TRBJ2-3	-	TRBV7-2	CASSPVPLLAPYTDTQYF
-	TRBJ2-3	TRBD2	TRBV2	CASRSGRAPDTQYF
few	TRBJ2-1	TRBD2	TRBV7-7	CASSPSPTSLEQFF
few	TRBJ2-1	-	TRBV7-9	CATSTVYNEQFF
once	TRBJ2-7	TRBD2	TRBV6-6	CASSPSGSHSYEQYF
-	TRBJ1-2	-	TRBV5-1	CASSLADVQGDGYTF
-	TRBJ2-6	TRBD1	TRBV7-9	CASSVSTGAGANVLTF
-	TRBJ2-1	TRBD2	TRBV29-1	CSVESAGTYNEQFF
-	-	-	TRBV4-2	CASSQDRLEQYF
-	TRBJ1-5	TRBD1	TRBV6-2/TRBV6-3	CASSRGQGGIPQHF
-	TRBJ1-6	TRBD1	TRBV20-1	CSAGWTGVNNSPLHF
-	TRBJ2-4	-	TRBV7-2	CASSLARATREQYF
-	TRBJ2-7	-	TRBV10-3	CAMADRDSYEQYF